The text below deals with one T cell receptor (beta chain). What this receptor recognizes is not known. The CDR3 numbers 17 residues from cysteine through phenylalanine. The DNA shown is the 51-base CDR3, in frame from base 1. CDR1 SGHVS and CDR2 FQNEAQ were looked up in the germline V gene. The V end gives up 7 bases and the J end 6 bases, leaving 18 bases in the junction not matched to a gene. The cohort was made up of 650 to 700 healthy bone marrow donors. At the time of sampling, all cohort members were nominally healthy, though unrecorded immune exposures were likely present. The donor tested CMV seronegative and was one of the 352 seronegative cohort members. A peripheral blood sample was provided by each donor, and peripheral blood mononuclear cells were used for TCR beta sequencing. The Qiagen DNeasy Blood Extraction Kit was used to extract genomic DNA from the blood cell samples. To prepare the library, the immunoSEQ multiplex PCR assay was applied. For the multiplex PCR, a mixture combining 60 forward primers for TCR Vbeta segments and 13 reverse primers for TCR Jbeta segments was used. The CDR3 region of rearranged TCR beta genes was amplified from genomic DNA by a multiplex PCR assay. The Illumina HiSeq System was used to sequence the amplified TCR beta libraries as 87-base-pair reads. As for how the authors treated the data: A later analysis counted around 72 million unique TCR beta chains across the 550 to 750 repertoires, and around 9.9 million of these chains were shared by at least two donors. Raw reads were error-corrected and collapsed into unique sequences by a nearest-neighbor algorithm in which closely related sequences were merged to remove PCR and sequencing errors. Alignment of CDR3 sequences to IMGT reference sequences was used to assign V, D and J gene segments. For a sequence to be retained, a match of at least six nucleotides was required to both a V gene segment and a J gene segment. Rearrangements were called productive when the CDR3 lacked stop codons and stayed in frame with V and J; all others were non-productive. CDR3 was defined according to IMGT convention as the region running from the second conserved V-encoded cysteine to the conserved J-encoded phenylalanine. The earlier analysis of about 500 of the donors excluded sequences that lacked an unambiguous match to a single V gene segment. An earlier analysis of several hundred of the donors called V segments functional above 56.7% productive rearrangements and segregating when the between-donor standard deviation exceeded 5%. To diagnose cytomegalovirus status from the catalog of TCR beta chain sequences, a statistical classification framework was built. In a later analysis, V and J genes were assigned by comparing TCR nucleotide sequences against IMGT/GENE-DB human TR gene sequences. In a later analysis, CDR3 sequences and most-parsimonious VDJ recombination scenarios were assigned using the TCRdist pipeline. In a later analysis, each TCR beta chain was defined by its CDR3 amino acid sequence together with its V-gene family, and reads without a unique V-gene family were excluded. As a way to deal with suspected cross-contamination and a sequencing artifact, a later analysis dropped hundreds of nucleotide sequences that were highly shared and had low generation probability. In a later analysis, a clonal expansion index was calculated for each public chain from normalized within-repertoire ranks of inferred template counts. In a later analysis, generation probabilities were computed with a VDJ recombination model fitted to out-of-frame rearrangements, and the resulting probabilities were checked against IGoR. In a later analysis, hypergeometric tests were used to score TCR-TCR, TCR-HLA and TCR-CMV co-occurrence, with a repertoire-size bias correction applied to TCR pairs. To estimate false discovery rates, a later analysis permuted the HLA or CMV assignments 20 times. In a later analysis, co-occurring TCRs were grouped using DBSCAN, with TCRdist sequence similarity added in when clustering inside HLA-allele-positive subsets. For co-occurrence clustering, repertoires with fewer than 30,000 or more than 120,000 public chains were excluded, along with about five repertoires with anomalous nucleotide sharing. The clones in this table, taken by TCRdb from immuneACCESS, are in-frame only. Not every clone is retained; where verified, under half of the shortfall comes from an unresolved V gene, and the cause of the rest is unknown. The D gene and trimming were derived from the DNA, and the V and J assignments and clone size from that table. The sample table records approximately 150,000 clones. About 0.96% of the sample goes to the ten largest clones.

These data are taken from a study of cytomegalovirus exposure and HLA in healthy donors (dated by TCRdb to the late 2010s). Notes on the research overall: According to an earlier analysis of a few hundred of the donors, roughly 180 million T cells yielded over 90 million unique TCR beta sequences and less than 300 Gb of sequence data. Approximately 310 gigabases of sequencing data and around 87 million unique TCR sequences were included in an early release covering roughly 700 HLA-typed donors. Of the approximately 400 genotyped donors, 65% to 90% fell in the genetic ancestry cluster associated with self-reported Caucasian donors. The study aimed to test whether signatures of past pathogen exposure could be identified by cataloging public T cell receptors. Using immunosequencing, the study profiled T cell repertoires from about 620 subjects and related those repertoires to cytomegalovirus serostatus. Along with the roughly 670-subject first cohort, a separate validation cohort of over a hundred different subjects was used. To predict cytomegalovirus infection status, the study brought together high-throughput TCR immunosequencing, statistical association of individual TCRs with disease status, and machine learning. A later analysis re-examined previously published TCR beta repertoires from about 700 donors and added high-resolution HLA genotyping to investigate patterns of TCR occurrence. In the later analysis, no new phenotypic data were used to find candidate immune exposures; instead, reliance was placed on TCR beta sequences and their occurrence across donors. An earlier analysis of approximately 630 of the donors applied high-throughput TCR beta sequencing to assess whether each TCR beta V gene segment acted as functional or pseudogenic. Alongside the repertoire data, information on donor age, sex, ethnicity and CMV serostatus was compiled. A later genetic analysis took genome-wide SNP genotypes for about three fifths of the roughly 670 donors and used that subset as a discovery cohort. All discovery cohort repertoires had been generated using a single sequencing platform. HLA typing covered class I and class II loci at four-digit resolution. Typing coverage varied by locus: about 620-630 donors for A, B, C, DRB1 and DQB1; approximately 500 for DQA1; more than 600 for DPA1; 450 to 480 for DPB1. Roughly five DR-DQ haplotypes were treated as single units for association and clustering because of strong linkage in the cohort. On average, roughly 200,000 unique TCR beta nucleotide sequences were sequenced per donor among a few hundred genotyped donors of the cohort, with 15% to 20% of those sequences being non-productive. Beyond this particular receptor, the publication reports: A later analysis associated 15,000 to 20,000 TCR beta sequences with specific HLA alleles at a false discovery rate of 0.05. In this cohort, only TCR beta chains were sequenced, and detectable features were limited by the absence of alpha or paired-chain data. A later analysis found that HLA-associated TCR beta chains were more clonally expanded and had lower generation probabilities than equally common non-associated chains. An association between a missense DCLRE1C variant and V-gene and J-gene trimming of TCR beta chains was found in a later genetic analysis and replicated in an independent cohort. In an earlier analysis of about 540 of the donors, most TCR beta V segments were observed in productive rearrangements about 87% or about 30% of the time, broadly matching IMGT annotations. Most CMV-associated TCR beta chains appeared to be HLA-restricted in a later analysis, and the HLA associations seemed to be driven largely by CMV exposure. Linkage disequilibrium might explain the correlated functional status among segregating V segments, but an unknown experimental factor could not be ruled out. A further reported finding was that TCR beta sequences accurately predicted the HLA-A and HLA-B alleles for most subjects in the first cohort. According to a later genetic analysis, donors in an Asian-associated ancestry cluster had fewer N-insertions in productive TCRs than the approximately 690-donor mean. A cluster of highly shared sequence variants was judged likely to represent a technical artifact of the sequencing pipeline. A later analysis found that TCR association rates varied across HLA loci, with DRB1 alleles showing the most associated TCRs and HLA-C alleles the fewest. Some IMGT-functional V segments, including TRBV6-2 and TRBV6-3, could not be told apart with the 87-base-pair reads, so those segments were excluded. In vitro tests confirmed that a few of the cytomegalovirus-associated TCR beta chains recognize cytomegalovirus antigens. Because HLA typing was missing for some donors at each locus, association tests included only the typed subset. While some public TCRs were present in many individuals, most TCR sequences turned up only very rarely across donors. Sequencing depth was assumed to be roughly uniform across donors in the presence/absence analyses, though that assumption may not hold. Strong co-occurrence of HLA alleles, especially DR and DQ, made assigning TCR associations to individual alleles difficult. Immune exposure information for the cohort was limited to CMV serostatus. The study listed 150 to 200 TCR beta chains as associated with cytomegalovirus. The classifier was reported to diagnose cytomegalovirus status with high specificity and sensitivity in both the original cohort and the validation cohort. It was suggested by the authors that the approach could potentially be generalized to other disease states and immunological phenotypes. Approximately 18 rarely observed V segments, including chromosome 9 orphons, were excluded from the earlier analysis of some 590 of the donors because counts were too low. According to a later analysis, parvovirus B19, influenza, CMV and Epstein-Barr virus appeared linked to several top co-occurrence clusters.

The sample comprised PBMCs. This clonotype was sampled from a male donor in good health and CMV-seronegative. The rearranged segments are TRBV7-8 and TRBJ1-2; 9 bases in the junction line up with TRBD1. The CDR3 has the sequence CASTSPLGDREGDGYTF. The base sequence is TGTGCCAGCACCTCTCCTTTAGGGGACAGGGAGGGAGATGGCTACACCTTC.